This T cell receptor (beta chain) comes out of a study of blood T cell repertoires in COVID-19. Using immunoSEQ multiplex PCR, the repertoire was profiled, and TCRdb retains in-frame clones only, with some absent. This sample has about 160,000 clones; around 92% occur once, and the top ten carry more than 4.5%. Germline CDR1 SGHDT, CDR2 YYEEEE. CDR3 size: 14 residues. The trim removed 10 bases at V and 7 bases at J, leaving 14 bases unmatched. The clonotype originates from a man aged 25-45 years with COVID-19, enrolled during active disease. V and J are TRBV5-6 and TRBJ2-7, with 10 bases aligning to TRBD1. Sample: peripheral blood. The CDR3 sequence is CASQAGTGVGEQYF. CDR3 nucleotides: TGTGCCTCTCAGGCCGGGACAGGGGTGGGGGAGCAGTACTTC.